This passage covers 21 T cell receptor beta chains from one sample sequenced in a study of T-cell reconstitution after alpha-beta-depleted transplantation in children. Preparation of the TCRbeta library was carried out with unique molecular identifiers. TCRdb reprocessed the PCR reads via MiXCR and lists one record per CDR3 protein. The sample includes roughly 220,000 distinct CDR3 sequences, 9.7% of them seen just once. This material consisted of PBMCs from the stem cell graft donor, taken from the stem cell graft. The source of these receptors is a human donor who donated a stem cell graft to a child with SCID.

This clonotype was seen many times. The chain recombines TRBV5-1 with TRBJ2-3; D is uncertain. In germline, CDR1 is SGHRS, CDR2 YFSETQ. V lost 4 bases and J lost 0, with 15 bases in between. The CDR3 is made up of 16 amino acids. CDR3 DNA: TGCGCCAGCAGCCCTATTACCGGATCTAGCACAGATACGCAGTATTTT. Its protein product is CASSPITGSSTDTQYF. Full variable domain (rest looked up from reference TRBV5-1 and TRBJ2-3): KAGVTQTPRYLIKTRGQQVTLSCSPISGHRSVSWYQQTPGQGLQFLFEYFSETQRNKGNFPGRFSGRQFSNSRSEMNVSTLELGDSALYLCASSPITGSSTDTQYFGPGTRLTVL.

This clonotype was picked up many times. The chain recombines TRBV28 with TRBJ2-1; D is possibly TRBD1 or TRBD2 (5 bases each). This CDR3 is 18 amino acids long. The germline V and J ends were trimmed by 3 bases and 6 bases, with 24 bases remaining between them. CDR1 is MDHEN and CDR2 is SYDVKM in the germline V gene. In nucleotides, the CDR3 is TGTGCCAGCAGTTTTGGGCCCTATGAGGGGCCGTTCGGCAATGAGCAGTTCTTC. Translated, it gives CASSFGPYEGPFGNEQFF.

This clonotype was picked up many times. This sequence joins TRBV6-4 and TRBJ2-5; TRBD2 aligns across 8 bases. This CDR3 has 14 amino acids. Germline V lookup: CDR1 MRHNA, CDR2 SNTAGT. The J segment lost 1 base and the V segment lost 5 bases, leaving 3 bases of the junction unmatched. The CDR3 region has the DNA TGTGCCAGCAGTCCCGGGACTAGCCAAGAGACCCAGTACTTC. Encoded protein: CASSPGTSQETQYF.

There are many counts of this clonotype. This chain uses TRBV19 with TRBJ1-4; D is perhaps TRBD1 (5 bases). CDR3 size: 15 residues. V was shortened by 6 bases and J by 4 bases, with 15 bases between the two germline ends. Germline CDR1 LNHDA, CDR2 SQIVND (reference sequence). The CDR3 bases are TGTGCCAGTAGCCTTGGCGACAGAGATAATGAAAAACTGTTTTTT. Its protein product is CASSLGDRDNEKLFF.

Ten or more counts support this clonotype. The chain combines TRBV5-8 with TRBJ2-5, with a tentative D call TRBD1 (5 bases). CDR1 is SGHTS, CDR2 YDEGEE, per germline. Trimming left V 0 bases short and J 4 bases short, with 13 bases between. This CDR3 comprises 15 residues. The CDR3 loop reads CASSLGQGRTETQYF. The CDR3 DNA reads TGTGCCAGCAGCTTGGGTCAGGGTAGGACAGAGACCCAGTACTTC.

This clonotype was picked up many times. V and J are TRBV11-2 and TRBJ1-2; possibly TRBD1 for D (5 bases). The CDR3 has 12 residues. Germline-derived CDR1 and CDR2 are SGHAT and FQNNGV. The V and J ends lost 5 bases and 10 bases respectively, with 14 bases between them. CDR3: CASSPPPGPYTF. The CDR3 DNA sequence: TGTGCCAGCAGCCCCCCGCCAGGGCCCTACACCTTC.

This clonotype has a count of ten or more. The DNA of the CDR3 is TGTGCCAGCAGACTCGGACAGGACGAGACCCAGTACTTC. Translating gives CASRLGQDETQYF. This sequence joins TRBV5-5 and TRBJ2-5; 7 nucleotides match TRBD1. The trim removed 5 bases at V and 5 bases at J, leaving 6 bases unmatched. The CDR3 is 13 residues long. Per germline, CDR1 SGHKS and CDR2 YYEKEE (reference sequence).

There are many counts of this clonotype. The rearrangement uses TRBV5-6 and TRBJ1-4; D is unclear. The CDR3 is 15 residues long. Germline loops: CDR1 SGHDT, CDR2 YYEEEE. Trimming removed 4 bases from V and 1 base from J, with 11 bases in between. CDR3 coding DNA: TGTGCCAGCAGCCTGGGAACCTTAACTAATGAAAAACTGTTTTTT. It encodes CASSLGTLTNEKLFF. Together with reference TRBV5-6 and TRBJ1-4, the CDR3 gives the full variable domain: DAGVTQSPTHLIKTRGQQVTLRCSPKSGHDTVSWYQQALGQGPQFIFQYYEEEERQRGNFPDRFSGHQFPNYSSELNVNALLLGDSALYLCASSLGTLTNEKLFFGSGTQLSVL.

Many counts were recorded for this clonotype. The chain links TRBV5-1 to TRBJ2-7; D is undetermined. Germline V gene lookup returns CDR1 SGHRS and CDR2 YFSETQ. V dropped 1 base and J dropped 4 bases, with 9 bases sitting between them. The CDR3 length is 13 residues. The CDR3 loop is CASSLLGDYEQYF. The CDR3, as DNA: TGCGCCAGCAGCTTGTTGGGCGATTACGAGCAGTACTTC.

Points on this clonotype: Possible read error: a much larger clone is one base away. The V and J genes are TRBV5-1 and TRBJ2-3, with D perhaps matching TRBD2 (6 bases). This CDR3 region has 14 residues. In germline, CDR1 is SGHRS, CDR2 YFSETQ. The CDR3 region has the DNA TGCGCCAGCGTACTCCGGGACTTCACAGATACGCAGTCTTTT. It yields the protein CASVLRDFTDTQSF.

At least ten counts were recorded for this clonotype. The chain carries TRBV10-1 and TRBJ1-1; D call uncertain. Germline CDR1 and CDR2: WNHNN and SYGVQD (reference sequence). The CDR3 totals 13 residues. Trimming left V 3 bases short and J 0 bases short, with 5 bases between. The CDR3 DNA sequence: TGCGCCAGCAGTGAAAGGATGAACACTGAAGCTTTCTTT. Translated: CASSERMNTEAFF.

This clonotype was counted at least ten times. The rearrangement joins TRBV4-1 to TRBJ2-5, with 12 positions matching TRBD2. The CDR3 runs 17 residues. The J segment lost 5 bases and the V segment lost 3 bases, leaving 10 bases of the junction unmatched. Germline loops: CDR1 MGHRA, CDR2 YSYEKL. The CDR3 here is CASSQSPSGGVRETQYF. In DNA form, the CDR3 reads TGCGCCAGCAGCCAGAGCCCTAGCGGGGGGGTGAGGGAGACCCAGTACTTC.

This clonotype was seen many times. The rearrangement uses TRBV5-1 and TRBJ1-5; 8 bases line up with TRBD1. Looked up from germline, CDR1 is SGHRS and CDR2 is YFSETQ. Trimming at V came to 4 bases and at J to 2 bases, leaving 5 bases not matched to a gene. The CDR3 spans 15 residues. This CDR3 is CASSPMTGGNQPQHF. The DNA of the CDR3 is TGCGCCAGCAGCCCAATGACAGGGGGCAATCAGCCCCAGCATTTT.

This clonotype was detected many times. The chain combines TRBV29-1 with TRBJ2-3, with TRBD2 as a possible D gene (6 bases). CDR1 SQVTM and CDR2 ANQGSEA come from the germline V gene. V dropped 2 bases and J dropped 0 bases, with 18 bases sitting between them. This CDR3 region has 17 residues. The CDR3 DNA is TGCAGCGTTGAATACGGCGGGACCACCATCAGCACAGATACGCAGTATTTT. Its translation: CSVEYGGTTISTDTQYF.

This clonotype was observed at least ten times. This chain uses TRBV12-3 or TRBV12-4 with TRBJ2-2; D gene unclear. The germline V and J ends were trimmed by 6 bases and 4 bases, with 9 bases remaining between them. The CDR3 is made up of 13 amino acids. In DNA, the CDR3 is TGTGCCAGCAGCCCAACGTCCACCGGGGAGCTGTTTTTT. This translates into CASSPTSTGELFF.

This clonotype was seen many times. The chain joins TRBV5-1 to TRBJ2-2; 7 bases are shared with TRBD2. The V and J ends lost 4 bases and 4 bases, in that order; junction bases with no gene match: 7. Germline lookup yields CDR1 SGHRS and CDR2 YFSETQ. The CDR3 runs 15 residues. The CDR3 sequence: CASSPWTSLTGELFF. CDR3 bases: TGCGCCAGCAGCCCATGGACTAGTCTCACCGGGGAGCTGTTTTTT.

As regards this clonotype: Mismatch with germline at one junction end may stem from a read error. The J gene is TRBJ2-1, the V gene TRBV4-1; tentative D call: TRBD2 (6 bases). CDR1 and CDR2 from the germline V gene are MGHRA and YSYEKL. This CDR3 spans 16 amino acids. As DNA, the CDR3 is TGTGCCATCAGCCCTGGGGGGACCTTCTCCTACAATGAGCAGTTCTTC. It encodes CAISPGGTFSYNEQFF.

This clonotype was detected many times. The chain links TRBV7-9 to TRBJ2-2, with 12 bases matching TRBD1. The V and J ends lost 8 bases and 5 bases, in that order; junction bases with no gene match: 3. CDR1 is SEHNR and CDR2 is FQNEAQ in the germline V gene (reference sequence). CDR3 length: 14 residues. Written as DNA, the CDR3 is TGTGCCAGCCAGGGACAGGGGGCGACCGGGGAGCTGTTTTTT. As protein: CASQGQGATGELFF.

This clonotype showed up many times. The chain uses TRBV20-1 and TRBJ2-7; tentative D call: TRBD1 (6 bases). This CDR3 region has 13 residues. Trimming removed 8 bases at V and 6 bases at J, with 20 bases between. Per the germline V gene, CDR1 is DFQATT and CDR2 is SNEGSKA (reference sequence). Here the CDR3 reads CSFWATGSIEQYF. The CDR3 DNA is TGCAGTTTTTGGGCGACAGGTTCCATCGAGCAGTACTTC.

V and J are TRBV20-1 and TRBJ1-2; D unresolved. Germline CDR1 is DFQATT and CDR2 is SNEGSKA (reference sequence). The CDR3 runs 12 residues. Deletions cut 6 bases from V and 0 bases from J, with 8 bases between. The DNA of the CDR3 is TGCAGTGCCCAGCGGACTAACTATGGCTACACCTTC. This encodes CSAQRTNYGYTF.

This clonotype was observed at least ten times. The chain employs TRBV20-1 and TRBJ1-1; maybe TRBD1 (6 bases). The V end was cut by 4 bases, the J end by 0 bases, with 9 bases between. Germline CDR1 DFQATT, CDR2 SNEGSKA (reference sequence). This CDR3 is built from 13 residues. CDR3 sequence (DNA): TGCAGTGCTACCACAGGGCTGAACACTGAAGCTTTCTTT. Its translation: CSATTGLNTEAFF.